The 27 T cell receptor beta chains presented below share a single source sample, sequenced in a study of identical twins. TCRdb reanalysed the 5' RACE reads using MiXCR and keeps one entry per CDR3 protein. The sample has approximately 690,000 distinct CDR3 sequences, approximately 6.1% seen once. The sample comprised naive T cells sorted from blood. The receptors were gathered from a man between 18 and 29 years old in good health.

The sample holds many counts of this clonotype. The chain employs TRBV29-1 and TRBJ2-4; 15 nucleotides line up with TRBD2. V gave up 7 bases and J gave up 5 bases; unmatched junction bases: 3. CDR3 length: 14 residues. From germline, CDR1 is SQVTM and CDR2 ANQGSEA. CDR3 nucleotide sequence: TGCAGCGGGACTAGCGGGAGGGCAGAAAACATTCAGTACTTC. Encoded protein: CSGTSGRAENIQYF.

With regard to this clonotype: At one end the junction does not follow the germline gene, possibly because of a read error. CDR3 protein: CAITEHPNTEAFF. CDR3 sequence (DNA): TGTGCCATCACTGAGCACCCGAACACTGAAGCTTTCTTT. This chain connects TRBV10-3 to TRBJ1-1, with D unclear. This CDR3 has 13 residues. From germline, CDR1 is ENHRY and CDR2 SYGVKD.

V and J are TRBV6-5 and TRBJ2-3; the D gene is possibly TRBD2 (6 bases). The CDR3 spans 16 residues. Germline CDR1 reads MNHEY; CDR2 reads SVGAGI. The V gene lost 2 bases and the J gene lost 0 bases, with 12 bases spanning the gap. The CDR3 nucleotides read TGTGCCAGCAGTTACCGGGCGGGAATAAGCACAGATACGCAGTATTTT. Protein: CASSYRAGISTDTQYF.

In this sample, this clonotype turned up a few times. The J gene is TRBJ2-1, the V gene TRBV11-1, with 12 bases aligning to TRBD2. Trimming took 6 bases from V and 0 from J; bases not matched to a gene: 9. Per germline, CDR1 SGHAT and CDR2 FQDESV (reference sequence). The CDR3 runs to 18 residues. CDR3 amino acids: CASRRTSGTPGSYNEQFF. Here the CDR3 DNA reads TGTGCCAGCAGGAGGACTAGCGGGACGCCCGGCTCCTACAATGAGCAGTTCTTC. The whole variable domain, filled in from reference TRBV11-1 and TRBJ2-1, reads EAEVAQSPRYKITEKSQAVAFWCDPISGHATLYWYRQILGQGPELLVQFQDESVVDDSQLPKDRFSAERLKGVDSTLKIQPAELGDSAMYLCASRRTSGTPGSYNEQFFGPGTRLTVL.

This chain joins TRBV20-1 and TRBJ2-7, with 8 bases identical to TRBD2. The germline gives CDR1 DFQATT, CDR2 SNEGSKA (reference sequence). Trimming cost V 7 bases and J 2 bases; bases outside gene matches: 19. The CDR3 runs to 17 residues. The CDR3 bases are TGCAGTGGATCGATTTCGCCGGGACTAGGACGTACCTACGAGCAGTACTTC. It translates to CSGSISPGLGRTYEQYF.

This rearrangement joins TRBV18 to TRBJ2-1; 14 nucleotides agree with TRBD2. The CDR3 length is 15 residues. V trimming: 3 bases; J trimming: 7 bases; junction bases outside the gene matches: 2. Germline V gives CDR1 KGHSH, CDR2 LQKENI. As DNA, the CDR3 is TGTGCCAGCTCACCCAGGACTAGCGGGAGGAATGAGCAGTTCTTC. It is translated as CASSPRTSGRNEQFF.

This clonotype was seen only a few times. The chain carries TRBV20-1 and TRBJ2-1; D is possibly TRBD1 or TRBD2 (6 bases each). The germline gives CDR1 DFQATT, CDR2 SNEGSKA (reference sequence). Trimming shortened V by 6 bases and J by 1 base, and 13 bases separated the two germline ends. The CDR3 totals 14 residues. CDR3 sequence: CSAPGGTSYNEQFF. The CDR3, as DNA: TGCAGTGCACCAGGCGGGACATCCTACAATGAGCAGTTCTTC.

This clonotype has only a few counts. V and J are TRBV29-1 and TRBJ2-1; tentative D call: TRBD2 (5 bases). CDR3 length equals 13 residues. Germline V gene lookup returns CDR1 SQVTM and CDR2 ANQGSEA. V shed 6 bases and J shed 1 base, with 10 bases lying between them. CDR3 in amino acids: CSVERGSYNEQFF. The DNA of the CDR3 is TGCAGCGTAGAGAGAGGGTCCTACAATGAGCAGTTCTTC.

V gene TRBV2 combines with J gene TRBJ2-2, with D perhaps TRBD2 (6 bases). Trimming cost V 2 bases and J 6 bases, with 16 bases left between them. The CDR3 sequence is 16 residues long. In germline, CDR1 is SNHLY, CDR2 FYNNEI. The CDR3 loop reads CASSEIRAGGPGELFF. CDR3 sequence (DNA): TGTGCCAGCAGTGAAATCAGGGCCGGGGGACCCGGGGAGCTGTTTTTT.

V gene TRBV2 combines with J gene TRBJ2-3; 8 nucleotides line up with TRBD1. Germline V gene lookup returns CDR1 SNHLY and CDR2 FYNNEI. The CDR3 consists of 15 residues. With 6 bases clipped from V and 3 bases from J, the junction kept 8 bases outside the gene matches. The CDR3 region has the DNA TGTGCCAGCAGGGCCAGGACAGGGAAAACAGATACGCAGTATTTT. As protein: CASRARTGKTDTQYF.

J is TRBJ2-3 and V is TRBV6-1; 7 nucleotides align to TRBD2. The germline V gene has CDR1 MNHNS and CDR2 SASEGT. This CDR3 is 16 amino acids long. Germline trimming cut 5 bases from V and 1 base from J; bases unmatched to any gene: 9. CDR3 protein: CASSPASGGGTDTQYF. DNA for the CDR3: TGTGCCAGCAGTCCAGCCTCGGGGGGTGGCACAGATACGCAGTATTTT.

This clonotype has ten or more counts. This chain links TRBV5-1 with TRBJ1-1; D possibly corresponds to TRBD1 (5 bases). Germline assignment: CDR1 SGHRS and CDR2 YFSETQ. V was clipped by 4 bases and J by 5 bases, with 15 bases between them. The CDR3 loop spans 14 amino acids. CDR3: CASSTNRGETEAFF. The CDR3 region has the DNA TGCGCCAGCAGCACAAACCGGGGCGAGACTGAAGCTTTCTTT.

The V gene is TRBV6-1, the J gene TRBJ2-5, with 11 bases fitting TRBD2. V was pared by 6 bases and J by 2 bases, with 5 bases of the junction left unmatched. The CDR3 is 15 amino acids. CDR1 is MNHNS and CDR2 is SASEGT in the germline V gene. Written as DNA, the CDR3 is TGTGCCAGCAGACCACTAGCGGGAGTGCAAGAGACCCAGTACTTC. It codes for CASRPLAGVQETQYF.

In this sample, this clonotype turned up many times. The chain has TRBV29-1 and TRBJ2-3; 10 bases fit TRBD2. Trimming at V came to 7 bases and at J to 1 base, leaving 2 bases not matched to a gene. The CDR3 consists of 13 residues. Germline loops: CDR1 SQVTM, CDR2 ANQGSEA. CDR3 sequence reads: CSDGLAGTDTQYF. The CDR3 DNA follows: TGCAGCGACGGACTAGCGGGCACAGATACGCAGTATTTT.

This clonotype was detected ten times or more. The rearrangement joins TRBV21-1 to TRBJ2-5. TRBV21-1 is tagged as a pseudogene. This CDR3 has 13 residues. Written as DNA, the CDR3 is TGTGCCAGCAGCAACGGGTTACAAGAGACCCAGTACTTC. Its translation is CASSNGLQETQYF.

This clonotype came up many times. The rearrangement joins TRBV15 to TRBJ2-7; D remains unclear. The germline gives CDR1 LNHNV, CDR2 YYDKDF (reference sequence). The CDR3 runs to 14 residues. V was shortened by 1 base and J by 2 bases, with 9 bases between the two germline ends. The CDR3 nucleotides are TGTGCCACCAGCAGAGCAGGCACGACCTACGAGCAGTACTTC. Translation: CATSRAGTTYEQYF.

The chain links TRBV28 to TRBJ2-1; the match to TRBD2 covers 9 bases. The V and J ends lost 4 bases and 6 bases, in that order; junction bases with no gene match: 4. Germline V gives CDR1 MDHEN, CDR2 SYDVKM. The CDR3 is made up of 14 amino acids. In DNA, the CDR3 is TGTGCCAGCAGTTCACCGGGACTAGCCAATGAGCAGTTCTTC. Translated: CASSSPGLANEQFF.

This clonotype was picked up many times. The rearrangement uses TRBV5-1 and TRBJ2-5; the match to TRBD2 covers 10 bases. CDR3 size: 17 residues. Germline loops: CDR1 SGHRS, CDR2 YFSETQ. J gave up 9 bases and V 0 bases, and 14 bases lay outside the gene matches. For the CDR3, the DNA is TGCGCCAGCAGCTTGGCGGAAAGCGGGAGGGCGAAGGGTCCCCAGTACTTC. Translated, it gives CASSLAESGRAKGPQYF.

This rearrangement joins TRBV6-2 or TRBV6-3 to TRBJ1-2; 7 nucleotides match TRBD1. Trimming at V came to 2 bases and at J to 1 base, leaving 10 bases not matched to a gene. Germline-derived CDR1 and CDR2 are MNHEY and SVGEGT. The CDR3 runs to 17 residues. CDR3 nucleotides: TGTGCCAGCAGTTACGGCCTGGGACAGTCCGTTAACTATGGCTACACCTTC. It specifies CASSYGLGQSVNYGYTF.

In its sample, this clonotype was seen many times. The chain uses TRBV5-1 and TRBJ1-5; 7 bases map to TRBD1. Losses at the gene ends were 1 base for V and 4 bases for J; bases not matched to a gene: 14. The CDR3 covers 18 residues. Germline V lookup: CDR1 SGHRS, CDR2 YFSETQ. The CDR3 nucleotides read TGCGCCAGCAGCTTGTCTCCCTCCCGGGACAGCAGAAATCAGCCCCAGCATTTT. This codes for CASSLSPSRDSRNQPQHF.

This clonotype occurred many times. This rearrangement joins TRBV7-9 to TRBJ2-7; D is undetermined. The germline V and J ends were trimmed by 5 bases and 9 bases, with 14 bases remaining between them. The CDR3 is 12 residues long. CDR1 and CDR2 (germline): SEHNR, FQNEAQ (reference sequence). CDR3 sequence: CASSPGSPSQYF. CDR3 in DNA: TGTGCCAGCAGCCCCGGGTCGCCTTCGCAGTACTTC.

This clonotype has more than one count but fewer than ten. The V and J genes are TRBV5-1 and TRBJ1-1; a possible D gene is TRBD1 (5 bases). Germline V gene lookup returns CDR1 SGHRS and CDR2 YFSETQ. The CDR3 is made up of 16 amino acids. Trimming took 0 bases from V and 2 from J, leaving 14 bases between them. Here the CDR3 DNA reads TGCGCCAGCAGCTTGGCGACCGGGACGGCAAACACTGAAGCTTTCTTT. This codes for CASSLATGTANTEAFF.

This clonotype was found many times. The V and J genes are TRBV7-2 and TRBJ2-3; a weak D match, TRBD2 (5 bases). There are 14 residues in the CDR3. The germline V and J ends were trimmed by 1 base and 7 bases, with 12 bases remaining between them. Germline CDR1 SGHTA, CDR2 FQGNSA. CDR3: CASSLGREKNTQYF. CDR3 sequence (DNA): TGTGCCAGCAGCTTAGGACGGGAAAAAAATACGCAGTATTTT.

This clonotype was observed many times. The chain has TRBV28 and TRBJ2-7, with 7 bases that match TRBD1. Germline CDR1 MDHEN, CDR2 SYDVKM. This CDR3 is 14 amino acids long. The V segment lost 5 bases and the J segment 0 bases; nucleotides outside the gene matches: 4. CDR3 in amino acids: CASSNRDSSYEQYF. CDR3 sequence (DNA): TGTGCCAGCAGTAACCGGGACAGCTCCTACGAGCAGTACTTC.

The chain's CDR3 is CATSRVVTGGTPGQPQHF. CDR3 bases: TGTGCCACCAGCAGAGTGGTGACAGGGGGGACCCCCGGTCAGCCCCAGCATTTT. This sequence joins TRBV15 and TRBJ1-5; 9 bases match TRBD1. The CDR3 is 18 residues long. From germline, CDR1 is LNHNV and CDR2 YYDKDF (reference sequence). V shed 1 base, J shed 6 bases, and the junction held 13 bases outside the gene matches.

The table lists this clonotype with a few counts. Mismatch with germline at one junction end may stem from a read error. The rearrangement links TRBV20-1 to TRBJ2-5; no definite D call. There are 13 residues in the CDR3. Germline CDR1 reads DFQATT; CDR2 reads SNEGSKA (reference sequence). The CDR3 protein is CSAGDIAQETQYF. Written as DNA, the CDR3 is TGCAGTGCTGGAGACATTGCACAAGAGACCCAGTACTTC.

This clonotype has a handful of counts. CDR3 nucleotide sequence: TGTGCCAGCAGCCAATGGGGGTCGAGCAATGAGCAGTTCTTC. It codes for CASSQWGSSNEQFF. The chain links TRBV3-1 to TRBJ2-1; D is perhaps TRBD1 or TRBD2 (5 bases each). Trimming removed 2 bases at V and 6 bases at J, with 11 bases between. Germline CDR1 and CDR2: LGHDT and YNNKEL (reference sequence). The CDR3 sequence is 14 residues long.